Included here is one T cell receptor (beta chain) sequence, with context. Its specificity is not known. This specimen comes from a study of a mutant IDH1 vaccine in newly diagnosed glioma. Study-level information: Treated patients, about 60% male and about 38% female, averaged 40.4 years of age.

Sample time point: week 35, safety follow-up. Mutant IDH1 20-mer peptide, at 300 ug, made up each vaccine dose, with topical imiquimod. New WHO grade 3 or 4 IDH1-mutant, ATRX-lost astrocytomas were present in all donors. Sequencing was performed with immunoSEQ multiplex PCR; in TCRdb, only in-frame clones are kept and a portion is missing. There are some 71,000 clones in the sample; approximately 86% occur only once, and more than 1.5% lies in the top ten. The CDR3 has 17 amino acids. Germline-derived CDR1 and CDR2 are SGDLS and YYNGEE. V trimming: 0 bases; J trimming: 1 base; junction bases outside the gene matches: 9.

This chain connects TRBV9 to TRBJ2-5; 7 nucleotides match TRBD2. Sequences were derived from PBMCs, sampled from a glioma patient whose treatment included an IDH1 peptide vaccine. This TCR was sampled from a man aged 30 to 45 with glioma. Here the CDR3 DNA reads TGTGCCAGCAGCGTAGGGGGAGGGCAGGACATCCAAGAGACCCAGTACTTC. Amino acids: CASSVGGGQDIQETQYF.